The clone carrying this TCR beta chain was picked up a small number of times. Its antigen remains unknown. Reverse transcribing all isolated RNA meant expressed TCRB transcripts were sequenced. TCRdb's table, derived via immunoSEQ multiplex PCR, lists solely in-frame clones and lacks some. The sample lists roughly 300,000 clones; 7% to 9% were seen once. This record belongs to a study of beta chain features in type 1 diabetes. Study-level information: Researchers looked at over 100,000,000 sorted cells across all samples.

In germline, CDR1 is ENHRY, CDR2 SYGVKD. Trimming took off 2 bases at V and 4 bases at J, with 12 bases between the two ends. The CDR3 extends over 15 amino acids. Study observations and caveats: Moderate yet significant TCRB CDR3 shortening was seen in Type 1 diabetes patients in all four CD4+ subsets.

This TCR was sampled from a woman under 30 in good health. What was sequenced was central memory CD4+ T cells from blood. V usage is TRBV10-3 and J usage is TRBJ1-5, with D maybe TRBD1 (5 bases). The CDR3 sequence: CAISENQGGNQPQHF. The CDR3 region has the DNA TGTGCCATCAGTGAGAATCAGGGAGGAAATCAGCCCCAGCATTTT.